These 9 T cell receptor beta chains originate from one sample sequenced in a study of blood T cell repertoires in COVID-19. Measured with immunoSEQ multiplex PCR; TCRdb has only the in-frame clones, and not every one. In the table there are about 230,000 clones, 89% of which are singletons. The source material was PBMCs or T cells enriched from blood (not recorded which). All receptors come from a woman between 25 and 40 years old with acute COVID-19.

In this sample, this clone turned up a few times. This chain connects TRBV5-1 to TRBJ2-2; no clear D. Germline V gene lookup returns CDR1 SGHRS and CDR2 YFSETQ. Deletions cut 0 bases from V and 6 bases from J, with 12 bases between. The CDR3 length is 15 residues. CDR3 amino acids: CASSLGHRQAGELFF. The CDR3, as DNA: TGCGCCAGCAGCTTGGGACACCGGCAGGCCGGGGAGCTGTTTTTT.

DNA of the CDR3: TGTGCCAGCAGCGTAGGGGCTAGCGGTAACAATGAGCAGTTCTTC. Its translation: CASSVGASGNNEQFF. This chain links TRBV9 with TRBJ2-1; TRBD2 matches 7 bases. Trimming took 0 bases from V and 5 from J; bases not matched to a gene: 5. The length of the CDR3 is 15 residues. CDR1 is SGDLS, CDR2 YYNGEE, per germline.

In its sample, this clone was seen once. The chain links TRBV7-8 to TRBJ2-6; D perhaps matches TRBD1 (5 bases). Trimming took off 6 bases at V and 0 bases at J, with 6 bases between the two ends. The CDR3 contains 14 residues. Per germline, CDR1 SGHVS and CDR2 FQNEAQ. The CDR3, as DNA: TGTGCCAGCAGGGGGCTCTCTGGGGCCAACGTCCTGACTTTC. Its protein is CASRGLSGANVLTF.

V usage is TRBV2 and J usage is TRBJ1-1, with D tentatively TRBD1 (5 bases). Per the germline V gene, CDR1 is SNHLY and CDR2 is FYNNEI. CDR3 length: 17 amino acids. Trimming shortened V by 1 base and J by 4 bases, and 19 bases separated the two germline ends. The CDR3 DNA is TGTGCCAGCAGTGAAGGCAGGTTAGGGGCCGCGACCACTGAAGCTTTCTTT. Translated: CASSEGRLGAATTEAFF.

V and J are TRBV6-1 and TRBJ2-5, with 11 bases that match TRBD2. With V trimmed by 2 bases and J by 2 bases, 1 base remained unmatched. This CDR3 has 15 amino acids. CDR1 and CDR2 from the germline V gene are MNHNS and SASEGT. The CDR3 region is CASSETSGRQETQYF. As DNA, the CDR3 is TGTGCCAGCAGTGAAACTAGCGGGAGACAAGAGACCCAGTACTTC.

The rearrangement links TRBV28 to TRBJ1-2; D may be TRBD1 (5 bases). The V gene's germline CDR1 is MDHEN and CDR2 SYDVKM. Trimming took off 2 bases at V and 6 bases at J, with 19 bases between the two ends. CDR3 length: 16 residues. The CDR3 DNA is TGTGCCAGCAGTTTACGGGGCGCGGGGGGGATGGATGGCTACACCTTC. This gives the protein CASSLRGAGGMDGYTF.

The chain carries TRBV23-1 and TRBJ1-1, with 10 bases that match TRBD1. TRBV23-1 is an ORF for which the function is uncertain. The CDR3 has 16 residues. The V and J ends lost 3 bases and 2 bases, in that order; junction bases with no gene match: 6. Written as DNA, the CDR3 is TGCGCCAGCAGTCACTCCCGGGACAGGGGAAACACTGAAGCTTTCTTT. Protein product: CASSHSRDRGNTEAFF.

The chain is built from TRBV5-1 and TRBJ1-6; TRBD1 might be the D (5 bases). This CDR3 is 15 amino acids long. Trimming took 0 bases from V and 3 from J, leaving 7 bases between them. Germline CDR1 and CDR2: SGHRS and YFSETQ. This CDR3 reads CASSLGTIYNSPLHF. CDR3 DNA: TGCGCCAGCAGCTTGGGGACAATCTATAATTCACCCCTCCACTTT.

The V call is TRBV11-3, the J call TRBJ1-5, with D possibly TRBD1 on 6 matching bases. Trimming cost V 7 bases and J 3 bases, with 13 bases left between them. Germline lookup yields CDR1 SGHNT and CDR2 YENEEA. The CDR3 is 14 residues long. CDR3 sequence (DNA): TGTGCCAGCACCCAAAGGACAGTCAATCAGCCCCAGCATTTT. Residues: CASTQRTVNQPQHF. The entire variable domain, with the rest obtained from reference TRBV11-3 and TRBJ1-5, is as follows: EAGVVQSPRYKIIEKKQPVAFWCNPISGHNTLYWYLQNLGQGPELLIRYENEEAVDDSQLPKDRFSAERLKGVDSTLKIQPAELGDSAVYLCASTQRTVNQPQHFGDGTRLSIL.